This is a list of T cell receptor beta chains from one sample in a study of patients and donors after allogeneic stem cell transplantation. TCRdb re-analysed the RT-PCR reads in MiXCR, keeping a single row per CDR3 protein. Of some 200,000 distinct CDR3 sequences detected, roughly two fifths appear once; the ten largest clones hold 33%. Material for sequencing was blood, either unsorted or a sorted T cell fraction (not recorded which). These receptors originate from a human donor who was either an allogeneic HSCT recipient or a stem cell or donor lymphocyte infusion donor (not recorded which). It is not recorded whose cells these are; they may come from a transplant donor. Both conserved end residues are part of each CDR3. D genes are given only for firm matches. Clone size is given for some rows only: seen once, a few or many times, or a class if the clone is expanded.

V gene: TRBV7-3; clone size: .; J gene: TRBJ1-1; D gene: .; CDR3 length: 13; CDR3 protein: CASSLSRNTKAFF; CDR3 DNA: TGTGCCAGCAGCCTGTCTAGGAACACTAAAGCTTTCTTT
V gene: TRBV12-3/TRBV12-4; clone size: .; J gene: TRBJ2-5; D gene: TRBD1; CDR3 length: 16; CDR3 protein: CASSFVGQGVGETQYF; CDR3 DNA: TGTGCCAGCAGTTTTGTCGGACAGGGGGTAGGAGAGACCCAGTACTTC
V gene: TRBV27; clone size: .; J gene: TRBJ1-1; D gene: .; CDR3 length: 14; CDR3 protein: CASSPGGGWTEAFF; CDR3 DNA: TGTGCCAGCAGTCCTGGGGGGGGGTGGACTGAAGCTTTCTTT
V gene: TRBV28; clone size: .; J gene: TRBJ2-4; D gene: .; CDR3 length: 14; CDR3 protein: CASSLTNPKNIQYF; CDR3 DNA: TGTGCCAGCAGTTTAACGAACCCCAAAAACATTCAGTACTTC
V gene: TRBV3-1; clone size: few; J gene: TRBJ2-3; D gene: .; CDR3 length: 12; CDR3 protein: CASSQAADTQYF; CDR3 DNA: TGTGCCAGCAGCCAGGCGGCAGATACGCAGTATTTT
V gene: TRBV6-5; clone size: few; J gene: TRBJ2-1; D gene: TRBD1; CDR3 length: 16; CDR3 protein: CASSYSSGQVYNEQFF; CDR3 DNA: TGTGCCAGCAGTTACTCGTCGGGACAGGTCTACAATGAGCAGTTCTTC
V gene: TRBV5-1; clone size: few; J gene: TRBJ2-3; D gene: .; CDR3 length: 14; CDR3 protein: CATRKEVSTDTQYF; CDR3 DNA: TGCGCCACCCGGAAGGAGGTTAGCACAGATACGCAGTATTTT
V gene: TRBV4-2; clone size: .; J gene: TRBJ1-2; D gene: TRBD1; CDR3 length: 16; CDR3 protein: CASSHGQGQGTYGYTF; CDR3 DNA: TGTGCCAGCAGCCACGGCCAGGGACAGGGAACTTATGGCTACACCTTC
V gene: TRBV4-2; clone size: few; J gene: TRBJ1-1; D gene: TRBD1; CDR3 length: 15; CDR3 protein: CASSQADREYTEAFF; CDR3 DNA: TGTGCCAGCAGCCAAGCTGACAGGGAGTACACTGAAGCTTTCTTT
V gene: TRBV3-1; clone size: few; J gene: TRBJ1-1; D gene: TRBD1; CDR3 length: 14; CDR3 protein: CASSRGQGETEAFF; CDR3 DNA: TGTGCCAGCAGCCGAGGACAGGGCGAGACTGAAGCTTTCTTT
V gene: TRBV6-2/TRBV6-3; clone size: few; J gene: TRBJ1-5; D gene: .; CDR3 length: 13; CDR3 protein: CASSSGLNQPQHF; CDR3 DNA: TGTGCCAGCAGCTCGGGATTGAATCAGCCCCAGCATTTT
V gene: TRBV27; clone size: .; J gene: TRBJ2-7; D gene: .; CDR3 length: 15; CDR3 protein: CASSLREVAKYEQYF; CDR3 DNA: TGTGCCAGCAGTTTAAGGGAGGTAGCGAAATACGAGCAGTACTTC
V gene: TRBV25-1; clone size: .; J gene: TRBJ2-7; D gene: .; CDR3 length: 14; CDR3 protein: CASSGGLPEYEQYF; CDR3 DNA: TGTGCCAGCAGTGGGGGACTCCCTGAGTACGAGCAGTACTTC
V gene: TRBV15; clone size: once; J gene: TRBJ1-4; D gene: .; CDR3 length: 12; CDR3 protein: CATSRPNEKLFF; CDR3 DNA: TGTGCCACCAGCAGACCCAATGAAAAACTGTTTTTT
V gene: TRBV29-1; clone size: few; J gene: TRBJ1-1; D gene: .; CDR3 length: 11; CDR3 protein: CSVVGFNEAFF; CDR3 DNA: TGCAGCGTTGTAGGTTTCAATGAAGCTTTCTTT
V gene: TRBV19; clone size: .; J gene: TRBJ2-1; D gene: .; CDR3 length: 15; CDR3 protein: CASSIVGLPYNEQFF; CDR3 DNA: TGTGCCAGTAGTATAGTTGGCCTACCCTACAATGAGCAGTTCTTC
V gene: TRBV12-3/TRBV12-4; clone size: .; J gene: TRBJ2-3; D gene: .; CDR3 length: 17; CDR3 protein: CASSFPRDTSHTDTQYF; CDR3 DNA: TGTGCCAGCAGTTTTCCGAGGGACACGAGCCACACAGATACGCAGTATTTT
V gene: TRBV4-3; clone size: few; J gene: TRBJ1-6; D gene: TRBD1; CDR3 length: 16; CDR3 protein: CASSQDWGTGGSPLHF; CDR3 DNA: TGCGCCAGCAGCCAAGATTGGGGGACAGGAGGTTCACCCCTCCACTTT
V gene: TRBV3-1; clone size: .; J gene: TRBJ1-1; D gene: TRBD1; CDR3 length: 15; CDR3 protein: CASSTDDRVGAEAFF; CDR3 DNA: TGTGCCAGCAGCACCGACGACAGGGTCGGCGCTGAAGCTTTCTTT
V gene: TRBV19; clone size: few; J gene: TRBJ1-1; D gene: TRBD1; CDR3 length: 13; CDR3 protein: CASSTTGGTEAFF; CDR3 DNA: TGTGCCAGTAGCACGACAGGGGGCACTGAAGCTTTCTTT
V gene: TRBV5-1; clone size: few; J gene: TRBJ1-2; D gene: .; CDR3 length: 12; CDR3 protein: CASSLGRNGYTF; CDR3 DNA: TGCGCCAGCAGCTTGGGAAGGAATGGCTACACCTTC
V gene: TRBV5-1; clone size: .; J gene: TRBJ2-1; D gene: TRBD2; CDR3 length: 15; CDR3 protein: CASSLTREAYNEQFF; CDR3 DNA: TGCGCCAGCAGCTTGACACGGGAGGCTTACAATGAGCAGTTCTTC
V gene: TRBV9; clone size: few; J gene: TRBJ1-5; D gene: .; CDR3 length: 14; CDR3 protein: CASSWDGLNQPQHF; CDR3 DNA: TGTGCCAGCAGCTGGGACGGACTCAATCAGCCCCAGCATTTT
V gene: TRBV20-1; clone size: .; J gene: TRBJ1-2; D gene: .; CDR3 length: 16; CDR3 protein: CSARDPGYGEGPGYTF; CDR3 DNA: TGCAGTGCTAGAGATCCGGGTTACGGGGAGGGTCCTGGCTACACCTTC
V gene: TRBV30; clone size: .; J gene: TRBJ2-7; D gene: .; CDR3 length: 10; CDR3 protein: CAWSVTEQYF; CDR3 DNA: TGTGCCTGGAGTGTAACCGAGCAGTACTTC
V gene: TRBV2; clone size: few; J gene: TRBJ1-1; D gene: .; CDR3 length: 12; CDR3 protein: CASNDPNTEAFF; CDR3 DNA: TGTGCCAGCAATGATCCGAACACTGAAGCTTTCTTT
V gene: TRBV4-3; clone size: .; J gene: TRBJ1-1; D gene: .; CDR3 length: 15; CDR3 protein: CASSLARTAGTEAFF; CDR3 DNA: TGCGCCAGCAGCCTTGCCCGGACAGCGGGCACTGAAGCTTTCTTT
V gene: TRBV5-1; clone size: .; J gene: TRBJ2-1; D gene: .; CDR3 length: 16; CDR3 protein: CASSLEMVDLYNEQFF; CDR3 DNA: TGCGCCAGCAGCTTGGAGATGGTAGACTTGTACAATGAGCAGTTCTTC
V gene: TRBV13; clone size: .; J gene: TRBJ1-5; D gene: .; CDR3 length: 13; CDR3 protein: CASSQQSNQPQHF; CDR3 DNA: TGTGCCAGCAGCCAGCAAAGCAATCAGCCCCAGCATTTT
V gene: TRBV7-3; clone size: .; J gene: TRBJ1-4; D gene: .; CDR3 length: 17; CDR3 protein: CASSLLPPGGHNEKLFF; CDR3 DNA: TGTGCCAGCAGCTTATTACCCCCTGGGGGGCATAATGAAAAACTGTTTTTT
V gene: TRBV12-3/TRBV12-4; clone size: few; J gene: TRBJ1-1; D gene: TRBD1; CDR3 length: 15; CDR3 protein: CASSLGNRGPTEAFF; CDR3 DNA: TGTGCCAGCAGTCTAGGCAACAGGGGGCCCACTGAAGCTTTCTTT
V gene: TRBV5-1; clone size: few; J gene: TRBJ1-2; D gene: TRBD1; CDR3 length: 15; CDR3 protein: CASSLARTGRYGYTF; CDR3 DNA: TGCGCTAGCAGCTTGGCCCGGACAGGGCGTTATGGCTACACCTTC
V gene: TRBV24-1; clone size: few; J gene: TRBJ1-1; D gene: .; CDR3 length: 13; CDR3 protein: CATRSGANTEAFF; CDR3 DNA: TGTGCCACCCGGTCAGGGGCGAACACTGAAGCTTTCTTT
V gene: TRBV29-1; clone size: .; J gene: TRBJ1-2; D gene: TRBD1; CDR3 length: 14; CDR3 protein: CSVGRDRADLGYTF; CDR3 DNA: TGCAGCGTTGGACGGGACAGGGCCGATTTGGGCTACACCTTC
V gene: TRBV7-9; clone size: few; J gene: TRBJ2-5; D gene: .; CDR3 length: 14; CDR3 protein: CASSLGLAQETQYF; CDR3 DNA: TGTGCCAGCAGCTTAGGGTTGGCCCAAGAGACCCAGTACTTC
V gene: TRBV7-9; clone size: .; J gene: TRBJ2-7; D gene: TRBD2; CDR3 length: 15; CDR3 protein: CASSASGSFSYEQYF; CDR3 DNA: TGTGCCAGCAGCGCTAGCGGGTCCTTCTCCTACGAGCAGTACTTC
V gene: TRBV29-1; clone size: .; J gene: TRBJ2-1; D gene: TRBD2; CDR3 length: 14; CDR3 protein: CSVDWREARNEQFF; CDR3 DNA: TGCAGCGTTGACTGGCGGGAGGCAAGGAATGAGCAGTTCTTC
V gene: TRBV5-6; clone size: few; J gene: TRBJ2-2; D gene: .; CDR3 length: 15; CDR3 protein: CASSLKQRNTGELFF; CDR3 DNA: TGTGCCAGCAGCCTGAAACAGAGGAACACCGGGGAGCTGTTTTTT
V gene: TRBV14; clone size: few; J gene: TRBJ1-2; D gene: .; CDR3 length: 18; CDR3 protein: CASSQDLPGQAPNHGYTF; CDR3 DNA: TGTGCCAGCAGCCAAGATCTTCCGGGACAAGCCCCGAATCATGGCTACACCTTC
V gene: TRBV6-5; clone size: .; J gene: TRBJ2-1; D gene: .; CDR3 length: 14; CDR3 protein: CASSSQGPYNEQFF; CDR3 DNA: TGTGCCAGCAGTTCCCAGGGACCTTACAATGAGCAGTTCTTC
V gene: TRBV10-3; clone size: .; J gene: TRBJ2-1; D gene: .; CDR3 length: 14; CDR3 protein: CAISSGTTYNEQFF; CDR3 DNA: TGTGCCATCAGTTCCGGGACAACCTACAATGAGCAGTTCTTC
V gene: TRBV5-1; clone size: .; J gene: TRBJ1-1; D gene: .; CDR3 length: 15; CDR3 protein: CASSSDGFRNTEAFF; CDR3 DNA: TGCGCCAGCAGCTCTGATGGGTTCCGGAACACTGAAGCTTTCTTT
V gene: TRBV3-1; clone size: few; J gene: TRBJ1-1; D gene: .; CDR3 length: 17; CDR3 protein: CASSQVGGRAMITEAFF; CDR3 DNA: TGTGCCAGCAGCCAAGTAGGTGGGCGCGCGATGATTACTGAAGCTTTCTTT
V gene: TRBV9; clone size: .; J gene: TRBJ2-7; D gene: .; CDR3 length: 14; CDR3 protein: CASSVEGAVDEQYF; CDR3 DNA: TGTGCCAGCAGCGTAGAAGGGGCCGTCGACGAGCAGTACTTC
V gene: TRBV12-3/TRBV12-4; clone size: .; J gene: TRBJ2-5; D gene: TRBD2; CDR3 length: 15; CDR3 protein: CASTSLLAGGETQYF; CDR3 DNA: TGTGCCAGCACGTCCCTACTAGCGGGAGGGGAGACCCAGTACTTC
V gene: TRBV12-3/TRBV12-4; clone size: .; J gene: TRBJ2-1; D gene: TRBD2; CDR3 length: 18; CDR3 protein: CASSLGTSGAAAYNEQFF; CDR3 DNA: TGTGCCAGCAGTTTAGGTACTAGCGGGGCGGCCGCCTACAATGAGCAGTTCTTC
V gene: TRBV12-3/TRBV12-4; clone size: .; J gene: TRBJ1-2; D gene: .; CDR3 length: 16; CDR3 protein: CASSYSNPQGSYGYTF; CDR3 DNA: TGTGCCAGCAGTTATTCCAACCCACAGGGAAGCTATGGCTACACCTTC
V gene: TRBV12-3/TRBV12-4; clone size: .; J gene: TRBJ1-1; D gene: .; CDR3 length: 13; CDR3 protein: CASTQTANTEAFF; CDR3 DNA: TGTGCCAGCACTCAGACCGCGAACACTGAAGCTTTCTTT
V gene: TRBV12-3/TRBV12-4; clone size: many; J gene: TRBJ1-3; D gene: .; CDR3 length: 13; CDR3 protein: CASSPQAGNTIYF; CDR3 DNA: TGTGCCAGCAGCCCCCAGGCTGGAAACACCATATATTTT
V gene: TRBV2; clone size: once; J gene: TRBJ1-2; D gene: TRBD1; CDR3 length: 14; CDR3 protein: CASSFRDRDQGYTF; CDR3 DNA: TGTGCCAGCAGTTTTCGGGACAGGGATCAAGGCTACACCTTC
V gene: TRBV7-2; clone size: .; J gene: TRBJ2-1; D gene: .; CDR3 length: 15; CDR3 protein: CASSQGIEAYNEQFF; CDR3 DNA: TGTGCCAGCAGCCAAGGGATCGAGGCGTACAATGAGCAGTTCTTC
V gene: TRBV12-3/TRBV12-4; clone size: few; J gene: TRBJ1-1; D gene: .; CDR3 length: 14; CDR3 protein: CASSLGGSHTEAFF; CDR3 DNA: TGTGCCAGCAGTTTAGGGGGAAGCCACACTGAAGCTTTCTTT
V gene: TRBV3-1; clone size: .; J gene: TRBJ1-6; D gene: .; CDR3 length: 16; CDR3 protein: CASSTFLGETNSPLHF; CDR3 DNA: TGTGCCAGCAGCACATTTCTCGGGGAGACGAATTCACCCCTCCACTTT
V gene: TRBV11-3; clone size: .; J gene: TRBJ2-7; D gene: .; CDR3 length: 15; CDR3 protein: CASSLREGSSYEQYF; CDR3 DNA: TGTGCCAGCAGCTTAAGGGAAGGCAGCTCCTACGAGCAGTACTTC
V gene: TRBV12-3/TRBV12-4; clone size: .; J gene: TRBJ2-4; D gene: TRBD1; CDR3 length: 17; CDR3 protein: CASSEDRGKRAKNIQYF; CDR3 DNA: TGTGCCAGCAGTGAGGACAGGGGGAAAAGAGCCAAAAACATTCAGTACTTC
V gene: TRBV11-2; clone size: few; J gene: TRBJ1-3; D gene: .; CDR3 length: 12; CDR3 protein: CASTLWGNTIYF; CDR3 DNA: TGTGCCAGCACCCTATGGGGCAACACCATATATTTT
V gene: TRBV3-1; clone size: few; J gene: TRBJ1-2; D gene: .; CDR3 length: 16; CDR3 protein: CASSPLGTTANYGYTF; CDR3 DNA: TGTGCCAGCAGCCCGTTGGGGACTACAGCTAACTATGGCTACACCTTC
V gene: TRBV2; clone size: .; J gene: TRBJ1-1; D gene: .; CDR3 length: 15; CDR3 protein: CASSSQQGWNTEAFF; CDR3 DNA: TGTGCCAGCAGCTCCCAGCAGGGGTGGAACACTGAAGCTTTCTTT